This T cell receptor beta chain was captured in a study of cytomegalovirus exposure and HLA in healthy donors. The donors (healthy individuals) were bone marrow donors. This CDR3 has 15 amino acids. Trimming cost V 3 bases and J 4 bases; bases outside gene matches: 3. Germline loops: CDR1 SGHRS, CDR2 YFSETQ. PCR amplification relied on 60 Vbeta primers (plus 13 Jbeta primers). Only in-frame clones appear in the TCRdb table, and some are missing; sequencing was by immunoSEQ multiplex PCR. The sample lists fewer than 150,000 clones; roughly 79% were seen once. Findings and limits, study-wide: The classifier was said to identify cytomegalovirus status with high specificity and sensitivity. Across donors, most TCRs were seen rarely, yet some public ones were widespread.

This clone was observed a few times. The antigen is undetermined. V is TRBV5-1 and J is TRBJ1-4; 10 bases map to TRBD1. The specimen was PBMCs. The TCR was taken from a young man in good health and CMV-seronegative. The CDR3 nucleotides read TGCGCCAGCAGCTCGGGGACAGGGGTTAATGAAAAACTGTTTTTT. Its protein is CASSSGTGVNEKLFF.